Shown below are 15 T cell receptor beta chains from a single sample sequenced in a study of blood T cells in healthy people across ages. With a J-beta primer mix and a sample-barcoded 5' primer, a second PCR ran about 7 to 12 cycles. Via MiXCR, TCRdb re-called the 5' RACE reads, giving one row per CDR3 protein. The table includes some 700,000 distinct CDR3 sequences, about 40% detected once. The sample consisted of blood. These receptors were collected from an older woman in good health.

V is TRBV20-1 and J is TRBJ2-5, with D maybe TRBD2 (6 bases). The V gene lost 1 base and the J gene lost 1 base, with 16 bases spanning the gap. The CDR3 totals 16 residues. The germline V gene encodes CDR1 DFQATT and CDR2 SNEGSKA (reference sequence). CDR3 DNA sequence: TGCAGTGCTAGAGGGGTACAGGCGGGGCTCCAAGAGACCCAGTACTTC. This sequence encodes CSARGVQAGLQETQYF.

This clonotype has a handful of counts. The rearrangement links TRBV29-1 to TRBJ1-2, with D hard to call. CDR3 size: 11 residues. Looked up from germline, CDR1 is SQVTM and CDR2 is ANQGSEA. The ends were cut back, 8 bases at V and 3 bases at J, with 10 bases in the middle. CDR3: CSTEEYYGYTF. CDR3 coding DNA: TGCAGCACCGAGGAATACTATGGCTACACCTTC.

The chain has TRBV4-3 and TRBJ1-2, with D possibly matching TRBD1 (5 bases). The CDR3 is 15 residues long. Trimming took off 4 bases at V and 0 bases at J, with 12 bases between the two ends. The germline V gene has CDR1 LGHNA and CDR2 YSLEER. CDR3 residues: CASSRGARSNYGYTF. CDR3 DNA: TGCGCCAGCAGCCGAGGGGCGCGGTCTAACTATGGCTACACCTTC.

This clonotype was detected many times. CDR3 in amino acids: CASSWARTTETSTDTQYF. The DNA of the CDR3 is TGCGCCAGCAGCTGGGCTCGAACGACAGAGACTAGCACAGATACGCAGTATTTT. V is TRBV5-1 and J is TRBJ2-3; possibly TRBD1 for D (5 bases). V lost 3 bases and J lost 0, with 20 bases in between. The germline gives CDR1 SGHRS, CDR2 YFSETQ. This CDR3 contains 18 residues. Combining the CDR3 with reference TRBV5-1 and TRBJ2-3 gives the whole variable domain KAGVTQTPRYLIKTRGQQVTLSCSPISGHRSVSWYQQTPGQGLQFLFEYFSETQRNKGNFPGRFSGRQFSNSRSEMNVSTLELGDSALYLCASSWARTTETSTDTQYFGPGTRLTVL.

The J gene is TRBJ2-1, the V gene TRBV3-1, with 9 bases matching TRBD2. There are 15 residues in the CDR3. Germline V lookup: CDR1 LGHDT, CDR2 YNNKEL (reference sequence). J gave up 13 bases and V 3 bases, and 13 bases lay outside the gene matches. CDR3 in amino acids: CASSQALVAGETQFF. In DNA form, the CDR3 reads TGTGCCAGCAGCCAGGCACTCGTAGCGGGAGAGACCCAGTTCTTC.

Ten or more counts support this clonotype. The CDR3 coding sequence is TGTGCCAGCAGCGTAGAAGGTGGGGGCTTCAATGAGCAGTTCTTC. Translated: CASSVEGGGFNEQFF. The chain combines TRBV9 with TRBJ2-1, with D tentatively TRBD1 (6 bases). The V gene's germline CDR1 is SGDLS and CDR2 YYNGEE. Trimming removed 0 bases from V and 6 bases from J, with 13 bases in between. This CDR3 region has 15 residues.

This clonotype has only a few counts. V gene TRBV6-2 or TRBV6-3 combines with J gene TRBJ2-7, with D unclear. The CDR3 extends over 14 amino acids. Germline assignment: CDR1 MNHEY and CDR2 SVGEGT. V lost 8 bases to trimming and J lost 3 bases, with 17 bases between them. The CDR3 nucleotides read TGTGCCAGCCGATGGTCCCGCTCCCTCTACGAGCAGTACTTC. This sequence encodes CASRWSRSLYEQYF.

This clonotype was recorded at least ten times. For the CDR3, the DNA is TGTGCCAGCAGCCCCCGGGACACGGGCTACGAGCAGTACTTC. Its protein product is CASSPRDTGYEQYF. The genes are TRBV9 and TRBJ2-7, with a tentative D call TRBD1 (6 bases). V lost 4 bases and J 3 bases, leaving 14 bases between the germline ends. This CDR3 contains 14 residues. Looked up from germline, CDR1 is SGDLS and CDR2 is YYNGEE.

This chain links TRBV20-1 with TRBJ2-5; no definite D call. Germline V gives CDR1 DFQATT, CDR2 SNEGSKA (reference sequence). The CDR3 runs to 15 residues. Trimming shortened V by 5 bases and J by 1 base, and 17 bases separated the two germline ends. CDR3 bases: TGCAGTGCTTTGGAAGGGCTTTGGGGCCAAGAGACCCAGTACTTC. It specifies CSALEGLWGQETQYF.

The chain combines TRBV27 with TRBJ1-1; TRBD1 is a possible D gene (5 bases). The CDR3 consists of 18 residues. Germline CDR1 is MNHEY and CDR2 is SMNVEV (reference sequence). V dropped 3 bases and J dropped 0 bases, with 20 bases sitting between them. The CDR3 region is CASSFRGATVLMNTEAFF. CDR3 coding DNA: TGTGCCAGCAGTTTTCGCGGGGCCACCGTGCTAATGAACACTGAAGCTTTCTTT.

This rearrangement joins TRBV2 to TRBJ1-5; possible D gene TRBD1, 6 bases. Trimming pared 7 bases from V and 1 base from J, leaving 14 bases between. Germline CDR1 is SNHLY and CDR2 is FYNNEI. There are 15 residues in the CDR3. In DNA form, the CDR3 reads TGTGCCAGCACCCTACAGGGAAGGAGCAATCAGCCCCAGCATTTT. Residues: CASTLQGRSNQPQHF.

The rearrangement links TRBV4-3 to TRBJ2-3; possibly TRBD1 for D (7 bases). Germline values: CDR1 LGHNA, CDR2 YSLEER. With 0 bases removed from V and 2 bases from J, the gap between germline ends came to 15 bases. The length of the CDR3 is 17 residues. This chain's CDR3 is CASSQETEGALTDTQYF. As DNA, the CDR3 is TGCGCCAGCAGCCAAGAAACGGAGGGGGCCCTCACAGATACGCAGTATTTT.

The gene calls are TRBV30 and TRBJ1-4, with 7 positions matching TRBD1. Looked up from germline, CDR1 is GTSNPN and CDR2 is SVGIG (reference sequence). The CDR3 runs 12 residues. Unmatched junction bases numbered 5, after V lost 7 bases and J lost 6 bases. CDR3 residues: CAFNRGHEKLFF. DNA of the CDR3: TGTGCCTTTAACAGGGGCCATGAAAAACTGTTTTTT.

About this clonotype itself: A much larger clone sits a single nucleotide away, making a read error possible. The rearrangement joins TRBV6-6 to TRBJ2-5; D gene uncertain. This CDR3 has 11 amino acids. Trimming cost V 7 bases and J 5 bases, with 8 bases left between them. The germline V gene encodes CDR1 MNHNY and CDR2 SVGAGI (reference sequence). CDR3 protein: CASNEEETQYF. The CDR3 nucleotides read TGTGCCAGCAATGAGGAGGAGACCCAGTACTTC.

This clonotype was detected ten times or more. The chain couples TRBV11-3 to TRBJ2-5; a weak D match, TRBD2 (5 bases). The assigned J gene may be wrong: the sequence end matches TRBJ2-7 better. This CDR3 is built from 15 residues. CDR1 is SGHNT, CDR2 YENEEA, per germline. The CDR3 sequence is CASSYDGVQRGEQYF. CDR3 nucleotide sequence: TGTGCCAGCAGTTATGACGGGGTCCAGAGAGGCGAGCAGTACTTC.